These 11 T cell receptor beta chains were all obtained from the same sample, sequenced in a study of CD8 T cells in ankylosing spondylitis. Their antigens are not known. Each CDR3 protein gets one entry after TCRdb re-called the 5' RACE reads with MiXCR. Of 750,000 to 850,000 distinct CDR3 sequences listed, 10% to 15% were seen once; the top ten hold about 0.5%. General study results and limits: Ankylosing spondylitis blood appeared to be characterized by a TCR beta motif of under 10 highly homologous variants.

Sample: blood, either unsorted or a sorted T cell fraction (not recorded which). These receptor sequences come from a male donor with ankylosing spondylitis.

This clonotype was counted at least ten times. This chain connects TRBV12-3 or TRBV12-4 to TRBJ1-5; D call uncertain. The CDR3 contains 12 residues. V lost 6 bases to trimming and J lost 7 bases, with 10 bases between them. CDR3: CASRLGAQPQHF. The CDR3, as DNA: TGTGCCAGCAGGCTCGGCGCCCAGCCCCAGCATTTT.

The V call is TRBV4-1, the J call TRBJ2-5; D is perhaps TRBD2 (5 bases). Germline values: CDR1 MGHRA, CDR2 YSYEKL. This CDR3 comprises 15 residues. Trimming stripped 1 base from V and 5 bases from J, with 14 bases between. The CDR3 coding sequence is TGCGCCAGCAGCCAAGCTTTCTATGGGGAGGAGACCCAGTACTTC. Its translation is CASSQAFYGEETQYF.

This clonotype was seen a handful of times. The V and J genes are TRBV20-1 and TRBJ2-1; possibly TRBD2 for D (5 bases). Germline values: CDR1 DFQATT, CDR2 SNEGSKA (reference sequence). CDR3 size: 14 residues. V gave up 3 bases and J gave up 6 bases, with 15 bases separating them. The CDR3 sequence: CSASSSLATNEQFF. In nucleotides, the CDR3 is TGCAGTGCTAGTTCTAGTCTAGCCACCAATGAGCAGTTCTTC.

This clonotype has more than one count but fewer than ten. Sequence at one end of the junction differs from germline and may be a read error. This sequence joins TRBV18 and TRBJ2-5; 7 nucleotides line up with TRBD1. The CDR3 totals 16 residues. Per germline, CDR1 KGHSH and CDR2 LQKENI. CDR3 bases: TGTGCCAGCTCCCCACGACAGGGCCTCTCAAGAGAGACCCAGTACTTC. Amino acid sequence: CASSPRQGLSRETQYF.

The chain joins TRBV6-2 or TRBV6-3 to TRBJ2-2; 14 positions agree with TRBD2. Germline values: CDR1 MNHEY, CDR2 SVGEGT. J lost 3 bases, V lost 4 bases, and 13 bases had no gene match. The CDR3 contains 20 residues. The CDR3: CASSSLRVTSGREDTGELFF. The CDR3 DNA reads TGTGCCAGCAGTTCCCTAAGAGTGACTAGCGGGAGGGAGGACACCGGGGAGCTGTTTTTT.

This clonotype was observed a few times. The chain recombines TRBV7-2 with TRBJ2-2, with unresolved D. The germline CDR1 and CDR2 sequences are SGHTA and FQGNSA. V dropped 3 bases and J dropped 7 bases, with 12 bases sitting between them. The CDR3 consists of 14 residues. CDR3 nucleotide sequence: TGTGCCAGCAGCTTGAAGGGTCGGGTCGGGGAGCTGTTTTTT. The encoded protein is CASSLKGRVGELFF.

In this sample, this clonotype turned up a few times. This sequence joins TRBV29-1 and TRBJ1-3; tentative D call: TRBD1 (5 bases). This CDR3 comprises 14 residues. Between the trimmed V and J ends, which lost 4 bases and 4 bases, there was a span of 14 bases. Germline loops: CDR1 SQVTM, CDR2 ANQGSEA. The CDR3, as DNA: TGCAGCGTTGCGGAGAGGGACGGAGGAAACACCATATATTTT. Its protein product is CSVAERDGGNTIYF.

This clonotype came up a few times. V and J are TRBV7-2 and TRBJ2-3, with TRBD1 matching 11 bases. The length of the CDR3 is 15 residues. The germline CDR1 and CDR2 sequences are SGHTA and FQGNSA. Trimming took 1 base from V and 4 from J; bases not matched to a gene: 1. CDR3 nucleotide sequence: TGTGCCAGCAGCTTAGGGACAGGGGGCCCAGATACGCAGTATTTT. Translating gives CASSLGTGGPDTQYF.

This clonotype was found many times. The V gene is TRBV7-2, the J gene TRBJ2-3; no clear D gene. The V end lost 5 bases, the J end lost 4 bases, and 10 bases lay between the germline ends. Germline V gene data show CDR1 as SGHTA and CDR2 as FQGNSA. CDR3 length: 13 residues. For the CDR3, the DNA is TGTGCCAGCAGCCCCTGGGCAGCAGATACGCAGTATTTT. Protein sequence: CASSPWAADTQYF. The full variable domain, completed using reference TRBV7-2 and TRBJ2-3, is GAGVSQSPSNKVTEKGKDVELRCDPISGHTALYWYRQSLGQGLEFLIYFQGNSAPDKSGLPSDRFSAERTGGSVSTLTIQRTQQEDSAVYLCASSPWAADTQYFGPGTRLTVL.

This chain connects TRBV20-1 to TRBJ2-5; 7 bases align to TRBD1. Germline assignment: CDR1 DFQATT and CDR2 SNEGSKA (reference sequence). Trimming cost V 2 bases and J 5 bases; bases outside gene matches: 5. The CDR3 totals 13 residues. The CDR3 DNA sequence: TGCAGTGCTAGACATAGGGGGCAGGAGACCCAGTACTTC. Translated, it gives CSARHRGQETQYF.

The gene calls are TRBV28 and TRBJ2-5, with unresolved D. Germline V CDR1 and CDR2: MDHEN, SYDVKM. CDR3 size: 13 residues. The V and J ends lost 10 bases and 4 bases respectively, with 16 bases between them. The CDR3 DNA reads TGTGCCACCTACGAACCTCCGAGAGAGACCCAGTACTTC. Its translation is CATYEPPRETQYF.